A selection of T cell receptor beta chains follows, all from one sample in a study of control samples from healthy donors and cancer patients. Data came from immunoSEQ multiplex PCR; TCRdb stores just in-frame clones and leaves some out. In the table there are around 120,000 clones, roughly 86% of which are singletons. The material sequenced was blood. Receptors originate from a man aged 60-69 years in good health. The CDR3 runs from the conserved cysteine through the conserved F or W. Each record gives: clone size, V gene, CDR3 protein. The size entry is marked missing in some rows and otherwise reads once, few, many or a size class.

abundance: .; v_gene: TRBV24-1; CDR3aa: CATSDFWGFWANVLTF
abundance: .; v_gene: TRBV15; CDR3aa: CATRPKTGTGPEKLFF
abundance: .; v_gene: TRBV5-1; CDR3aa: CASSLVRGKQQETQYF
abundance: once; v_gene: TRBV9; CDR3aa: CASSVVAQTEQYF
abundance: .; v_gene: TRBV12-5; CDR3aa: CASGLKRTPPSYEQYF
abundance: .; v_gene: TRBV5-5; CDR3aa: CASSWTGVGGQPQHF
abundance: .; v_gene: TRBV5-6; CDR3aa: CASSIYQGIGAEAFF
abundance: .; v_gene: TRBV5-1; CDR3aa: CASSFLAGAENTEAFF
abundance: few; v_gene: TRBV28; CDR3aa: CASSTPQGREKLFF
abundance: .; v_gene: TRBV2; CDR3aa: CASSPLTGAKNIQYF
abundance: .; v_gene: TRBV19; CDR3aa: CASSTDANYGYTF
abundance: .; v_gene: TRBV18; CDR3aa: CASSPPGLAFTGELFF
abundance: .; v_gene: TRBV28; CDR3aa: CASSGQTGRIFYGYTF
abundance: .; v_gene: TRBV5-5; CDR3aa: CASSFTPPHSGANVLTF
abundance: few; v_gene: TRBV3-1/TRBV3-2; CDR3aa: CASSVGTVGGGYTF
abundance: .; v_gene: TRBV18; CDR3aa: CASSPALLNTEAFF
abundance: .; v_gene: TRBV6-5; CDR3aa: CASSLTGLYEQYF
abundance: .; v_gene: TRBV5-1; CDR3aa: CASSDAAGITDTQYF
abundance: few; v_gene: TRBV9; CDR3aa: CASSPGYSSEQFF
abundance: .; v_gene: TRBV7-2; CDR3aa: CASRFVLAGANEQFF
abundance: .; v_gene: TRBV5-5; CDR3aa: CASSLGGSTNYGYTF
abundance: .; v_gene: TRBV27; CDR3aa: CASSLSGGSYNSPLHF
abundance: .; v_gene: TRBV10-3; CDR3aa: CAISTGQANGETQYF